The rows below give T cell receptor beta chains drawn from one sample of a study of blood T cell repertoires in COVID-19. Sequenced by immunoSEQ multiplex PCR; TCRdb stores in-frame clones only, minus some. The sample includes around 65,000 clones, about four fifths of them seen just once. The specimen was peripheral blood. The source is a woman in her 50s with active or convalescent COVID-19. Each CDR3 is given without its conserved first and last residue. Clone size is stated in some rows and not others, as once, few, many or a class when expanded.

size: few
V: TRBV7-9
J: TRBJ2-2
CDR3: ASSSGYGGELF

size: NA
V: TRBV24-1
J: TRBJ2-3
CDR3: ATSDTSGRASGTTDTQY

size: NA
V: TRBV5-6
J: TRBJ2-3
CDR3: ASSPLEGGGSTDTQY

size: NA
V: TRBV10-3
J: TRBJ2-7
CDR3: AISEPRGGKGNEQY

size: NA
V: TRBV29-1
J: TRBJ2-3
CDR3: SVEDPDRGQSTDTQY

size: NA
V: TRBV6-5
J: TRBJ2-3
CDR3: ASRGLAGGADTQY

size: NA
V: TRBV19
J: TRBJ2-3
CDR3: ASSGTSAYSSTDTQY

size: NA
V: TRBV7-9
J: TRBJ2-5
CDR3: ASSLGTVQETQY

size: NA
V: TRBV4-2
J: TRBJ2-7
CDR3: ASSQDPDPLYEQY

size: NA
V: TRBV3-1/TRBV3-2
J: TRBJ1-1
CDR3: ASSFYPGTLGGEAF

size: NA
V: TRBV27
J: TRBJ1-2
CDR3: ASSLGPGLTYGYT

size: NA
V: TRBV2
J: TRBJ1-1
CDR3: ASSGTGSTEAF

size: NA
V: TRBV12-3/TRBV12-4
J: TRBJ1-2
CDR3: ASSSGQRYGYT

size: few
V: TRBV3-1/TRBV3-2
J: TRBJ1-2
CDR3: ASSQAGTGNYGYT

size: once
V: TRBV7-9
J: TRBJ2-2
CDR3: ASSLGQGENTGELF

size: NA
V: TRBV6-6
J: TRBJ2-5
CDR3: ASRAPKSGQETQY

size: once
V: TRBV19
J: TRBJ2-6
CDR3: ATSGPGANVLT

size: few
V: TRBV4-1
J: TRBJ2-1
CDR3: ASSHALRGSSYNEQF

size: NA
V: TRBV6-5
J: TRBJ2-7
CDR3: ASSRDRRSAGQY

size: many
V: TRBV9
J: TRBJ1-3
CDR3: ASSPQQGLSSGNTIY

size: once
V: TRBV5-1
J: TRBJ2-5
CDR3: ASSFSRTGLKETQY

size: once
V: TRBV6-2/TRBV6-3
J: TRBJ2-7
CDR3: ASSHGGPGSYEQY

size: few
V: TRBV7-2
J: TRBJ2-7
CDR3: ASSLASAGGSYEQY

size: NA
V: TRBV9
J: TRBJ2-1
CDR3: ASSQDRGGYNEQF

size: few
V: TRBV10-3
J: TRBJ2-7
CDR3: AITQGDRDEQY

size: NA
V: TRBV19
J: TRBJ1-3
CDR3: ASSIGRGINTIY

size: NA
V: TRBV6-5
J: TRBJ2-3
CDR3: ASSSRVLDTQY

size: NA
V: TRBV7-2
J: TRBJ1-2
CDR3: ASSPYGTGFKDYGYT

size: NA
V: TRBV20-1
J: TRBJ1-2
CDR3: SARDNFGYT

size: few
V: TRBV4-1
J: TRBJ1-6
CDR3: ASSHTGTGGNSPLH

size: few
V: TRBV2
J: TRBJ1-1
CDR3: ASSEGEGTEAF

size: many
V: TRBV9
J: TRBJ2-1
CDR3: ASSVWTSGEQF

size: NA
V: TRBV11-2
J: TRBJ2-1
CDR3: ASSHGQWDRTNNEQF

size: NA
V: TRBV3-1/TRBV3-2
J: TRBJ1-6
CDR3: ASSPDMWNSPLH

size: NA
V: TRBV5-4
J: TRBJ1-2
CDR3: ASSPGLNRGYT

size: few
V: TRBV6-5
J: TRBJ2-7
CDR3: ASRGTTRTYEQY

size: NA
V: TRBV6-5
J: TRBJ1-6
CDR3: ASSLTGGQYNSPLH

size: NA
V: TRBV9
J: TRBJ2-7
CDR3: ASSLTGQGEQY

size: NA
V: TRBV2
J: TRBJ2-2
CDR3: ASSEGTHILTGELF

size: NA
V: TRBV7-3
J: TRBJ1-1
CDR3: ASSLGTDAEAF

size: NA
V: TRBV7-2
J: TRBJ1-1
CDR3: ASNEFLPGAEAF

size: NA
V: TRBV6-1
J: TRBJ2-3
CDR3: ASSEVLAGGRDTQY

size: few
V: TRBV19
J: TRBJ2-4
CDR3: ASSTGVAKNIQY

size: once
V: TRBV24-1
J: TRBJ1-2
CDR3: ATSPGRYGYT

size: few
V: TRBV5-1
J: TRBJ2-2
CDR3: ASRPGNTGELF

size: NA
V: TRBV29-1
J: TRBJ1-6
CDR3: SVSTGLGSPLH

size: NA
V: TRBV7-9
J: TRBJ2-7
CDR3: ASSLAGGTSGYEQY

size: NA
V: TRBV7-3
J: TRBJ2-5
CDR3: ASSLGLAETQY

size: NA
V: TRBV5-6
J: TRBJ1-3
CDR3: ASSLVAGKGNTIY

size: NA
V: TRBV14
J: TRBJ1-2
CDR3: ASSQTGTGERDYGYT

size: NA
V: TRBV7-9
J: TRBJ2-1
CDR3: ASSRASSGSPLYNEQF

size: NA
V: TRBV6-5
J: TRBJ1-1
CDR3: ASSYSRPFGNTEAF

size: NA
V: TRBV12-3/TRBV12-4
J: TRBJ1-2
CDR3: ASSFTGLAGYT

size: NA
V: TRBV11-1
J: TRBJ2-7
CDR3: ASSRSGSSYEQY